One and the same sample provided the 20 T cell receptor beta chains below, sequenced in a study of CD8 T cells in Susac syndrome. RNA totalling roughly 0.45 to 1 ug underwent reverse transcription with random hexamers. TCRdb analysed the immunoSEQ multiplex PCR reads with MiXCR anew, one entry per CDR3 protein. The repertoire consists of about 240,000 distinct CDR3 sequences, with 90% to 96% occurring once and the leading ten covering approximately 0.094%. Sequencing used CD4+ T cells from PBMCs. These receptor sequences come from a human donor with Susac syndrome.

The chain recombines TRBV4-1 with TRBJ1-3; D gene ambiguous. There are 17 residues in the CDR3. V shed 1 base and J shed 0 bases, with 13 bases lying between them. Germline V gene data show CDR1 as MGHRA and CDR2 as YSYEKL. CDR3 region: CASSQGVGGNSGNTIYF. CDR3 nucleotides: TGCGCCAGCAGCCAAGGCGTGGGCGGGAACTCTGGAAACACCATATATTTT.

V gene TRBV24-1 combines with J gene TRBJ2-6; 7 bases line up with TRBD1. The CDR3 spans 15 residues. The germline V gene encodes CDR1 KGHDR and CDR2 SFDVKD. Unmatched junction bases numbered 4, after V lost 7 bases and J lost 2 bases. The CDR3 region is CATSRTGAGANVLTF. CDR3 sequence (DNA): TGTGCCACCAGCCGAACAGGGGCTGGGGCCAACGTCCTGACTTTC.

V usage is TRBV20-1 and J usage is TRBJ1-1; D call uncertain. Trimming left V 3 bases short and J 0 bases short, with 2 bases between. Germline CDR1 and CDR2: DFQATT and SNEGSKA (reference sequence). This CDR3 comprises 11 residues. This chain's CDR3 is CSARLNTEAFF. The CDR3 bases are TGCAGTGCTAGGTTGAACACTGAAGCTTTCTTT.

The V call is TRBV12-3 or TRBV12-4, the J call TRBJ2-7; no definite D call. CDR3 size: 13 residues. Trimming removed 3 bases from V and 5 bases from J, with 11 bases in between. CDR3 protein: CASSFLTPNEQYF. The CDR3 nucleotides are TGTGCCAGCAGTTTCCTGACGCCCAACGAGCAGTACTTC.

The genes are TRBV3-1 and TRBJ1-1; TRBD1 agrees at 8 bases. V lost 4 bases to trimming and J lost 8 bases; unmatched junction nucleotides: 12. Germline V gene sequence: CDR1 LGHDT, CDR2 YNNKEL (reference sequence). CDR3 length equals 15 residues. The CDR3 region has the DNA TGTGCCAGCAGCCCTCGGACAGGGCCACCCCGGGAAGCTTTCTTT. Translated: CASSPRTGPPREAFF.

The chain combines TRBV30 with TRBJ1-2; D gene unclear. V dropped 2 bases and J dropped 4 bases, with 14 bases sitting between them. Looked up from germline, CDR1 is GTSNPN and CDR2 is SVGIG (reference sequence). The CDR3 spans 14 residues. The CDR3 coding sequence is TGTGCCTGGAGTCCCCACTCCCGAGGCTATGGCTACACCTTC. Protein: CAWSPHSRGYGYTF.

The J gene is TRBJ2-5, the V gene TRBV28; TRBD1 matches at 8 bases. There are 17 residues in the CDR3. The trim removed 6 bases at V and 6 bases at J, leaving 18 bases unmatched. Germline CDR1 is MDHEN and CDR2 is SYDVKM. CDR3 nucleotides: TGTGCCAGCAGATACATAGGCGCAGGGGGCGGGCTGAAGACCCAGTACTTC. Translating it yields CASRYIGAGGGLKTQYF.

The J gene is TRBJ1-1, the V gene TRBV20-1; D is uncertain. V was clipped by 4 bases and J by 1 base, with 13 bases between them. Germline V gives CDR1 DFQATT, CDR2 SNEGSKA (reference sequence). The CDR3 consists of 14 residues. CDR3: CSAKPEVGNTEAFF. The CDR3 DNA is TGCAGTGCTAAGCCTGAAGTGGGGAACACTGAAGCTTTCTTT.

The chain combines TRBV2 with TRBJ2-4, with TRBD2 as a possible D gene (5 bases). The germline V gene has CDR1 SNHLY and CDR2 FYNNEI. The CDR3 loop spans 13 amino acids. With 7 bases removed from V and 2 bases from J, the gap between germline ends came to 9 bases. The CDR3 here is CASTTGTKNIQYF. The CDR3 bases are TGTGCCAGCACCACGGGAACCAAAAACATTCAGTACTTC.

V is TRBV7-3 and J is TRBJ1-1, with 9 positions matching TRBD1. Germline CDR1 SGHTA, CDR2 FQGTGA. The CDR3 runs 15 residues. The V segment lost 5 bases and the J segment 1 base; nucleotides outside the gene matches: 5. The CDR3 loop is CASSTQQGANTEAFF. The DNA for the CDR3 is TGTGCCAGCAGCACCCAACAGGGGGCGAACACTGAAGCTTTCTTT.

The CDR3 nucleotides read TGTGCCAGCTCTAGTGTTAACGGACCGTTGGCTGAAGCTTTCTTT. Its protein is CASSSVNGPLAEAFF. The chain combines TRBV18 with TRBJ1-1, with D unclear. The CDR3 is 15 amino acids. In germline, CDR1 is KGHSH, CDR2 LQKENI. V dropped 6 bases and J dropped 6 bases, with 20 bases sitting between them.

This chain links TRBV9 with TRBJ2-7; D is undetermined. Trimming stripped 0 bases from V and 3 bases from J, with 7 bases between. The CDR3 spans 13 residues. CDR1 and CDR2 (germline): SGDLS, YYNGEE. The CDR3 sequence: CASSVEGSYEQYF. As DNA, the CDR3 is TGTGCCAGCAGCGTAGAAGGTAGCTACGAGCAGTACTTC.

The chain couples TRBV24-1 to TRBJ2-1; D gene ambiguous. The CDR3 consists of 16 residues. The germline CDR1 and CDR2 sequences are KGHDR and SFDVKD. V was trimmed by 5 bases and J by 0 bases, leaving 13 bases between them. In DNA, the CDR3 is TGTGCCACCAGTGCAGGTAGGGCGAGCTCCTACAATGAGCAGTTCTTC. Translating gives CATSAGRASSYNEQFF.

J is TRBJ2-1 and V is TRBV5-1; D not resolved. The CDR3 totals 15 residues. Trimming shortened V by 4 bases and J by 7 bases, and 18 bases separated the two germline ends. Per the germline V gene, CDR1 is SGHRS and CDR2 is YFSETQ. The CDR3 sequence is CASSTPGPEGNEQFF. The CDR3 DNA sequence: TGCGCCAGCAGCACACCCGGGCCTGAAGGTAATGAGCAGTTCTTC.

The chain employs TRBV19 and TRBJ1-5, with D unresolved. CDR1 and CDR2 (germline): LNHDA, SQIVND (reference sequence). The V and J ends lost 8 bases and 5 bases respectively, with 16 bases between them. The CDR3 runs 14 residues. CDR3 protein: CASALYVKDQPQHF. The CDR3 coding sequence is TGTGCCAGTGCTTTGTACGTGAAGGATCAGCCCCAGCATTTT.

The CDR3 loop reads CASTPSPDSGPYNEQFF. The CDR3 bases are TGTGCCAGCACCCCCTCGCCGGATAGCGGGCCCTACAATGAGCAGTTCTTC. The rearrangement joins TRBV12-3 or TRBV12-4 to TRBJ2-1; 7 bases match TRBD2. This CDR3 spans 17 amino acids. The V gene end was trimmed by 7 bases and the J gene end by 2 bases; junction bases not matched to a gene: 14.

This clonotype is a singleton in its sample. This sequence joins TRBV5-1 and TRBJ1-1, with 10 bases fitting TRBD1. The trim removed 5 bases at V and 5 bases at J, leaving 3 bases unmatched. The CDR3 has 13 residues. The germline gives CDR1 SGHRS, CDR2 YFSETQ. The CDR3 DNA sequence: TGCGCCAGCAGGGGACAGGGGACGACTGAAGCTTTCTTT. Translated, it gives CASRGQGTTEAFF. Combining the CDR3 with reference TRBV5-1 and TRBJ1-1 gives the whole variable domain KAGVTQTPRYLIKTRGQQVTLSCSPISGHRSVSWYQQTPGQGLQFLFEYFSETQRNKGNFPGRFSGRQFSNSRSEMNVSTLELGDSALYLCASRGQGTTEAFFGQGTRLTVV.

J is TRBJ2-7 and V is TRBV15, with 9 bases matching TRBD1. CDR1 LNHNV and CDR2 YYDKDF come from the germline V gene (reference sequence). The CDR3 has 14 residues. The junction had 7 bases not matched to a gene; V was cut back by 6 bases and J by 4 bases. The CDR3: CATSAGQGWYEQYF. CDR3 bases: TGTGCCACCAGTGCCGGACAGGGGTGGTACGAGCAGTACTTC.

This clonotype has a single count. The rearrangement joins TRBV2 to TRBJ2-7, with D perhaps matching TRBD2 (5 bases). The CDR3 has 12 residues. V lost 9 bases and J lost 2, with 11 bases in between. Germline CDR1 reads SNHLY; CDR2 reads FYNNEI. CDR3 nucleotides: TGTGCCAGTGGTACTAGTCCCTACGAGCAGTACTTC. Translated: CASGTSPYEQYF.

This clonotype was recorded once. The V and J genes are TRBV11-2 and TRBJ2-7; TRBD2 is a possible D gene (7 bases). Trimming stripped 2 bases from V and 2 bases from J, with 16 bases between. From germline, CDR1 is SGHAT and CDR2 FQNNGV. This CDR3 is built from 16 residues. CDR3 sequence: CASSLSGGSPAYEQYF. The CDR3 DNA sequence: TGTGCCAGCAGCTTATCGGGGGGCAGTCCTGCCTACGAGCAGTACTTC.